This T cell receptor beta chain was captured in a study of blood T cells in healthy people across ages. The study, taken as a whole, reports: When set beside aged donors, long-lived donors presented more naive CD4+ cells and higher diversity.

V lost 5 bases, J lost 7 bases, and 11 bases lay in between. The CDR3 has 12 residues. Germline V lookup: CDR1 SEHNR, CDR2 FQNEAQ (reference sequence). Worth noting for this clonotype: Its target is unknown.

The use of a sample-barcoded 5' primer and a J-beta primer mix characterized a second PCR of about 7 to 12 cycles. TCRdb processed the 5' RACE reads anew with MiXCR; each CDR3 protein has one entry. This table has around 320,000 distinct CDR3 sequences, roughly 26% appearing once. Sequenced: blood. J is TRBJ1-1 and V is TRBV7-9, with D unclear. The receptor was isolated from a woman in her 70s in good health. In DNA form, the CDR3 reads TGTGCCAGCAGCGTCCGACGGGGTGAAGCTTTCTTT. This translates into CASSVRRGEAFF.